A single sample gave rise to the 20 T cell receptor beta chains below, sequenced in a study of T cell responses to AZD1222 COVID-19 vaccine. Sequencing was performed with immunoSEQ multiplex PCR; in TCRdb, only in-frame clones are kept and a portion is missing. The sample holds roughly 70,000 clones, roughly 78% seen once. This material consisted of peripheral blood, taken on day 0 of MenACWY control vaccination. The receptors were sampled from an adult in good health.

This chain connects TRBV7-8 to TRBJ1-6; possible D gene TRBD1, 6 bases. This CDR3 region has 14 residues. Germline assignment: CDR1 SGHVS and CDR2 FQNEAQ. Between the trimmed V and J ends, which lost 4 bases and 5 bases, there was a span of 9 bases. The CDR3, as DNA: TGTGCCAGCAGCTCAGGGGAAAATAATTCACCCCTCCACTTT. Its translation is CASSSGENNSPLHF.

The V and J genes are TRBV5-6 and TRBJ1-4; D gene unclear. The CDR3 sequence is 13 residues long. V was pared by 0 bases and J by 8 bases, with 8 bases between. The germline V gene has CDR1 SGHDT and CDR2 YYEEEE. CDR3 residues: CASSLAGREKLFF. For the CDR3, the DNA is TGTGCCAGCAGCTTGGCAGGACGCGAAAAACTGTTTTTT.

The chain carries TRBV6-2 or TRBV6-3 and TRBJ1-5, with 8 positions matching TRBD1. The CDR3 has 14 amino acids. In germline, CDR1 is MNHEY, CDR2 SVGEGT. The V gene end was trimmed by 5 bases and the J gene end by 10 bases; junction bases not matched to a gene: 10. The CDR3 coding sequence is TGTGCCAGCAGTCAGGGGGCCCCTTTCAGCCCCCAGCATTTT. Translating gives CASSQGAPFSPQHF.

The gene calls are TRBV27 and TRBJ1-2; 8 nucleotides align to TRBD1. CDR1 and CDR2 (germline): MNHEY, SMNVEV (reference sequence). V shed 6 bases and J 0 bases; nucleotides not matched to a gene: 3. This CDR3 is built from 14 residues. As DNA, the CDR3 is TGTGCCAGCAGACGACAGGGGCCTAACTATGGCTACACCTTC. It specifies CASRRQGPNYGYTF.

The gene calls are TRBV3-1 (or the pseudogene TRBV3-2) and TRBJ2-4; possible D gene TRBD1, 6 bases. The CDR3 is 18 amino acids. V was clipped by 2 bases and J by 0 bases, with 17 bases between them. CDR1 LGHDT and CDR2 YNNKEL come from the germline V gene (reference sequence). Written as DNA, the CDR3 is TGTGCCAGCAGCCAAAAAGACAGGACTGACCTAGCCAAAAACATTCAGTACTTC. Protein: CASSQKDRTDLAKNIQYF.

This clone is labeled as hyperexpanded. The chain combines TRBV6-2 or TRBV6-3 with TRBJ1-5, with D possibly TRBD1 on 5 matching bases. The CDR3 runs 14 residues. V was trimmed by 5 bases and J by 4 bases, leaving 12 bases between them. CDR1 is MNHEY and CDR2 is SVGEGT in the germline V gene. The CDR3 DNA reads TGTGCCAGCAGTCCAGGGTGGGGGAATCAGCCCCAGCATTTT. It translates to CASSPGWGNQPQHF.

The V call is TRBV5-1, the J call TRBJ2-2; 13 bases line up with TRBD2. The V and J ends lost 7 bases and 6 bases, in that order; junction bases with no gene match: 3. Germline V gene data show CDR1 as SGHRS and CDR2 as YFSETQ. The CDR3 is 14 residues long. CDR3 nucleotides: TGCGCCAGCGGACTAGCGGGAGATCCCGGGGAGCTGTTTTTT. It specifies CASGLAGDPGELFF.

The chain is built from TRBV5-4 and TRBJ1-1; D ambiguous. CDR1 is SGHNT and CDR2 is YYREEE in the germline V gene (reference sequence). The V end was cut by 3 bases, the J end by 4 bases, with 10 bases between. The CDR3 has 13 residues. The CDR3 coding sequence is TGTGCCAGCAGCTCGCCCCCCTTCACTGAAGCTTTCTTT. It translates to CASSSPPFTEAFF.

The rearrangement links TRBV6-5 to TRBJ1-3; no clear D. Looked up from germline, CDR1 is MNHEY and CDR2 is SVGAGI. Trimming removed 2 bases from V and 0 bases from J, with 5 bases in between. The CDR3 consists of 14 residues. The CDR3, as DNA: TGTGCCAGCAGTTACGAGGGCTCTGGAAACACCATATATTTT. Translation: CASSYEGSGNTIYF.

The J gene is TRBJ1-5, the V gene TRBV30; D is possibly TRBD1 (6 bases). The CDR3 sequence is 13 residues long. The germline V gene has CDR1 GTSNPN and CDR2 SVGIG (reference sequence). V dropped 5 bases and J dropped 6 bases, with 14 bases sitting between them. DNA for the CDR3: TGTGCCTGGGCTACAGGGATGGGTCAGCCCCAGCATTTT. Residues: CAWATGMGQPQHF.

This chain links TRBV5-6 with TRBJ2-4; 7 positions agree with TRBD1. The junction had 8 bases not matched to a gene; V was cut back by 4 bases and J by 7 bases. Germline V CDR1 and CDR2: SGHDT, YYEEEE. This CDR3 is 14 amino acids long. Here the CDR3 reads CASSLGTETNIQYF. In DNA form, the CDR3 reads TGTGCCAGCAGCCTTGGGACAGAGACGAACATTCAGTACTTC.

The chain recombines TRBV11-2 with TRBJ2-1, with a possible D match to TRBD1 (6 bases). The V end was cut by 5 bases, the J end by 0 bases, with 11 bases between. This CDR3 has 15 residues. The germline gives CDR1 SGHAT, CDR2 FQNNGV. CDR3 DNA sequence: TGTGCCAGCAGCAAACAGGGAAACTCCTACAATGAGCAGTTCTTC. Translated, it gives CASSKQGNSYNEQFF.

The V call is TRBV7-2, the J call TRBJ2-3; D not certain. This CDR3 has 12 amino acids. Looked up from germline, CDR1 is SGHTA and CDR2 is FQGNSA. Trimming pared 7 bases from V and 9 bases from J, leaving 14 bases between. DNA for the CDR3: TGTGCCAGCACCCCCTCCGCCGGGACGCAGTATTTT. Translated: CASTPSAGTQYF.

The chain carries TRBV12-2 and TRBJ2-1; the table names TRBD1, a call not compared with the DNA. TRBV12-2 is marked as a pseudogene. The CDR3 consists of 16 residues. CDR3: CASRLVVGPASKEQFF. CDR3 coding DNA: TGTGCAAGTCGCTTAGTGGTGGGGCCAGCCTCAAAGGAGCAGTTCTTC.

The rearrangement joins TRBV7-8 to TRBJ2-1; D is perhaps TRBD2 (5 bases). Germline V CDR1 and CDR2: SGHVS, FQNEAQ. The V and J ends lost 4 bases and 4 bases respectively, with 8 bases between them. The CDR3 extends over 13 amino acids. The CDR3 is CASSSPGYNEQFF. The CDR3 DNA sequence: TGTGCCAGCAGCTCGCCGGGGTACAATGAGCAGTTCTTC. Full variable domain (rest looked up from reference TRBV7-8 and TRBJ2-1): GAGVSQSPRYKVAKRGQDVALRCDPISGHVSLFWYQQALGQGPEFLTYFQNEAQLDKSGLPSDRFFAERPEGSVSTLKIQRTQQEDSAVYLCASSSPGYNEQFFGPGTRLTVL.

J is TRBJ1-2 and V is TRBV6-5, with D perhaps TRBD1 (5 bases). The CDR3 length is 14 residues. In germline, CDR1 is MNHEY, CDR2 SVGAGI. V shed 10 bases and J shed 3 bases, with 18 bases lying between them. CDR3 protein: CATGPGGAYYGYTF. CDR3 bases: TGTGCCACCGGGCCCGGCGGGGCCTACTATGGCTACACCTTC.

V and J are TRBV6-5 and TRBJ2-1; TRBD2 matches at 10 bases. This CDR3 has 16 residues. V dropped 0 bases and J dropped 7; count of bases not matched to a gene: 6. Germline lookup yields CDR1 MNHEY and CDR2 SVGAGI. In DNA, the CDR3 is TGTGCCAGCAGTTACTCGCCTAGCGGGAGTTGGAATGAGCAGTTCTTC. Translated: CASSYSPSGSWNEQFF.

Details on this clone: The junction departs from the called germline gene at one end, perhaps through a read error. The chain uses TRBV28 and TRBJ2-7; possible D gene TRBD2, 6 bases. The CDR3 is 15 amino acids. Germline-derived CDR1 and CDR2 are MDHEN and SYDVKM. The CDR3 loop is CASSLGGTSSHEQYF. The CDR3 DNA reads as TGTGCCAGCAGTTTAGGTGGAACTAGCTCCCACGAGCAGTACTTC.

V and J are TRBV19 and TRBJ1-2; TRBD1 agrees at 11 bases. V shed 6 bases, J shed 6 bases, and the junction held 6 bases outside the gene matches. The CDR3 sequence is 14 residues long. Germline V gives CDR1 LNHDA, CDR2 SQIVND (reference sequence). CDR3 coding DNA: TGTGCCAGTAGGATGGACAGGGGGCGCGATGGCTACACCTTC. It encodes CASRMDRGRDGYTF. Filled out from reference TRBV19 and TRBJ1-2, the complete variable domain reads DGGITQSPKYLFRKEGQNVTLSCEQNLNHDAMYWYRQDPGQGLRLIYYSQIVNDFQKGDIAEGYSVSREKKESFPLTVTSAQKNPTAFYLCASRMDRGRDGYTFGSGTRLTVV.

CDR3 coding DNA: TGTGCCGAGGGGTGGGGGACTGAAGCTTTCTTT. It specifies CAEGWGTEAFF. This chain connects TRBV30 to TRBJ1-1, with a possible D match to TRBD1 (5 bases). CDR3 size: 11 residues. The germline gives CDR1 GTSNPN, CDR2 SVGIG (reference sequence). V shed 8 bases and J shed 5 bases, with 12 bases lying between them. Full variable domain (missing parts from reference TRBV30 and TRBJ1-1): SQTIHQWPATLVQPVGSPLSLECTVEGTSNPNLYWYRQAAGRGLQLLFYSVGIGQISSEVPQNLSASRPQDRQFILSSKKLLLSDSGFYLCAEGWGTEAFFGQGTRLTVV.